The clone carrying this T cell receptor (beta chain) was counted at least ten times. Its specificity is not known. The V gene's germline CDR1 is MDHEN and CDR2 SYDVKM. The CDR3 totals 17 residues. After removal of 7 bases from V and 6 bases from J, the junction contained 17 bases not matched to a gene. The data derive from a study of molecular identifiers for immune sequencing clone quantification. Overall study context: Four of five splits of RNA from 20,000 or 100,000 naive CD8 cells were sequenced in replicates.

TCRdb analysed the PCR reads with MiXCR anew, one entry per CDR3 protein. The table shows about half a million distinct CDR3 sequences, with around 21% occurring only once. Study findings and constraints: Sizes of highly expanded clones could be underestimated through identical TCRs sharing a barcode.

The sample comprised naive CD8+ T cells from blood, with Jurkat cell RNA spiked in. Subset given: FACS-sorted CD8+CD4-CCR7+CD45RA+ naive T cells. This clonotype was sampled from a human donor in good health. Some libraries in this study had Jurkat cell RNA spiked in. This chain joins TRBV28 and TRBJ1-4, with 7 nucleotides matching TRBD1. The CDR3 DNA is TGTGCCAGCACCGATGACCTGATAGGGACAGAATATGAAAAACTGTTTTTT. It specifies CASTDDLIGTEYEKLFF.